These T cell receptor beta chains were read from a single sample in a study of graft-versus-host responses after intestinal transplantation. Sequencing was performed with immunoSEQ multiplex PCR; in TCRdb, only in-frame clones are kept and a portion is missing. The sample records roughly 51,000 clones, more than 80% being singletons. Their recognized antigens are unknown. The material sequenced was unstimulated CD4+ T cells sorted from spleen or lymph node cells, taken before transplant. These receptors all stem from a human donor who was the organ donor for an intestinal transplant. The CDR3 runs from the conserved cysteine through the conserved F or W. D genes are given only for firm matches. Rows may omit the clone size; those that give it use once, few, many or a size class.

v_gene	j_gene	abundance	d_gene	CDR3aa	CDR3nt
TRBV5-4	TRBJ2-7	.	TRBD2	CASSSKREGPYEQYF	TGTGCCAGCAGCTCTAAGCGGGAGGGCCCCTACGAGCAGTACTTC
TRBV19	TRBJ1-5	.	TRBD1	CASSLGDRGRSNQPQHF	TGTGCCAGTAGTCTGGGGGACAGGGGAAGAAGCAATCAGCCCCAGCATTTT
TRBV5-6	TRBJ2-3	.	TRBD1	CASSVTGADTQYF	TGTGCCAGCAGCGTGACAGGGGCAGATACGCAGTATTTT
TRBV27	TRBJ1-5	.	TRBD1	CASSLAGTGHQPQHF	TGTGCCAGCAGTTTAGCTGGGACAGGGCATCAGCCCCAGCATTTT
TRBV27	TRBJ1-6	.	TRBD1	CASTWVDHRGLNSPLHF	TGTGCCAGCACCTGGGTGGATCACAGGGGGCTTAATTCACCCCTCCACTTT
TRBV4-1	TRBJ2-1	.	TRBD2	CASSQGRGTSGNNEQFF	TGCGCCAGCAGCCAAGGCAGGGGGACTAGCGGGAACAATGAGCAGTTCTTC
TRBV5-1	TRBJ2-2	.	.	CASSGRNTGELFF	TGCGCCAGCAGCGGGAGGAACACCGGGGAGCTGTTTTTT
TRBV28	TRBJ2-3	.	TRBD2	CASSSLLAGGTDTQYF	TGTGCCAGCAGTTCACTACTAGCGGGAGGCACAGATACGCAGTATTTT
TRBV6-1	TRBJ2-1	few	TRBD2	CASSVTSGSIDEQFF	TGTGCCAGCAGTGTCACTAGCGGGAGTATAGATGAGCAGTTCTTC
TRBV9	TRBJ2-3	few	.	CASSVPGTDTQYF	TGTGCCAGCAGCGTCCCAGGAACAGATACGCAGTATTTT
TRBV6-6	TRBJ2-1	.	.	CASSGDSNEQFF	TGTGCCAGCAGTGGCGACAGTAATGAGCAGTTCTTC
TRBV28	TRBJ2-5	.	TRBD2	CASSFQTSRETQYF	TGTGCCAGCAGCTTTCAGACTAGCCGAGAGACCCAGTACTTC
TRBV29-1	TRBJ1-1	.	TRBD1	CSARPMTGSGTEAFF	TGCAGCGCCCGACCCATGACAGGGTCGGGGACTGAAGCTTTCTTT
TRBV11-2	TRBJ2-3	.	TRBD1	CASRSDRNTDTQYF	TGTGCCAGCAGGTCGGACAGGAACACAGATACGCAGTATTTT
TRBV5-1	TRBJ2-1	.	.	CASSPGTPSHEQFF	TGCGCCAGCAGCCCCGGGACACCCTCACATGAGCAGTTCTTC
TRBV11-3	TRBJ2-2	once	TRBD2	CASSRTSGNTGELFF	TGTGCCAGCAGTAGGACTAGCGGGAACACCGGGGAGCTGTTTTTT
TRBV5-5	TRBJ1-2	.	.	CASSWGGSSGYTF	TGTGCCAGCAGTTGGGGGGGCTCTAGTGGCTACACCTTC
TRBV7-3	TRBJ1-5	.	TRBD1	CASSGQRTGNDQPQHF	TGTGCCAGCAGCGGACAGAGGACAGGGAATGACCAGCCCCAGCATTTT
TRBV5-4	TRBJ2-5	.	TRBD1	CASSLGQGGRGGETQYF	TGTGCCAGCAGTCTGGGACAGGGAGGCAGGGGGGGAGAGACCCAGTACTTC
TRBV6-4	TRBJ2-1	.	TRBD2	CASSVLAGAGNNEQFF	TGTGCCAGCAGTGTTCTAGCGGGAGCAGGCAACAATGAGCAGTTCTTC
TRBV5-4	TRBJ1-1	.	TRBD1	CASSLGDREEEAFF	TGTGCCAGCAGCTTGGGGGACAGGGAGGAGGAAGCTTTCTTT
TRBV5-6	TRBJ2-7	.	.	CASSLVSGLNEQYF	TGTGCCAGCAGCTTGGTTTCTGGGCTCAACGAGCAGTACTTC
TRBV6-5	TRBJ2-6	.	.	CASTEQGRGANVLTF	TGTGCCAGCACCGAACAGGGTCGGGGGGCCAACGTCCTGACTTTC
TRBV28	TRBJ2-7	.	.	CASSLGGTGVYEQYF	TGTGCCAGCAGTCTGGGAGGGACAGGAGTTTACGAGCAGTACTTC
TRBV6-6	TRBJ1-1	.	.	CASTLTGTNTEAFF	TGTGCCAGCACACTAACAGGGACGAACACTGAAGCTTTCTTT
TRBV4-2	TRBJ1-1	.	TRBD1	CASSPTGTGGISEAFF	TGTGCCAGCAGCCCCACCGGGACAGGGGGAATCTCTGAAGCTTTCTTT
TRBV11-1	TRBJ2-7	.	TRBD2	CASSRSVGLADYEQYF	TGTGCCAGCAGCCGTTCCGTGGGACTAGCGGACTACGAGCAGTACTTC
TRBV6-1	TRBJ2-3	.	TRBD2	CASSGSSGRYTDTQYF	TGTGCCAGCAGTGGGTCTAGCGGGAGGTACACAGATACGCAGTATTTT
TRBV5-1	TRBJ2-7	.	.	CASSFGSGTEQYF	TGCGCCAGCAGCTTTGGTAGCGGAACCGAGCAGTACTTC
TRBV7-2	TRBJ1-1	.	TRBD1	CASSLGTGMGRRAFF	TGTGCCAGCAGCTTAGGGACAGGGATGGGCCGTCGAGCTTTCTTT
TRBV11-3	TRBJ2-4	.	TRBD1	CASSLCWDRQLAKNIQYF	TGTGCCAGCAGCTTATGTTGGGACAGGCAACTAGCCAAAAACATTCAGTACTTC
TRBV5-1	TRBJ1-4	.	.	CASSPWEPGEKLFF	TGCGCCAGCAGCCCCTGGGAGCCCGGTGAAAAACTGTTTTTT
TRBV4-3	TRBJ1-4	.	TRBD1	CASSHPGQRIEKLFF	TGCGCCAGCAGCCACCCGGGACAGAGGATTGAAAAACTGTTTTTT
TRBV15	TRBJ2-1	.	TRBD2	CATSRVGFWGGRDRSEQFF	TGTGCCACCAGCAGAGTTGGATTTTGGGGCGGGAGGGATCGGAGTGAGCAGTTCTTC
TRBV7-2	TRBJ2-7	.	.	CASSFGGYNEQYF	TGTGCCAGCAGCTTCGGGGGTTATAACGAGCAGTACTTC
TRBV14	TRBJ2-3	.	TRBD2	CASSQPLGASGSTDTQYF	TGTGCCAGCAGCCAACCCCTTGGGGCTAGCGGAAGCACAGATACGCAGTATTTT
TRBV27	TRBJ2-1	.	.	CASSLTRSSYNEQFF	TGTGCCAGCAGTTTGACGCGGAGCTCCTACAATGAGCAGTTCTTC
TRBV5-4	TRBJ2-2	.	TRBD1	CASMPQGAAPLSGELFF	TGTGCCAGCATGCCCCAGGGGGCTGCACCCCTCTCCGGGGAGCTGTTTTTT
TRBV9	TRBJ2-4	.	.	CASSSHRVRAKNIQYF	TGTGCCAGCAGCAGCCACAGGGTAAGGGCCAAAAACATTCAGTACTTC
TRBV28	TRBJ1-2	.	.	CASSLALGRVYGYTF	TGTGCCAGCAGTTTAGCCCTCGGTCGGGTATATGGCTACACCTTC
TRBV10-2	TRBJ2-4	.	.	CASEEGGLAKNIQYF	TGCGCCAGCGAGGAGGGAGGTCTAGCCAAAAACATTCAGTACTTC
TRBV10-3	TRBJ2-5	.	TRBD1	CAISETGGGTQYF	TGTGCCATCAGTGAAACAGGGGGAGGGACCCAGTACTTC
TRBV5-1	TRBJ2-5	.	.	CASSLDAEETQYF	TGCGCCAGCAGCTTGGATGCGGAAGAGACCCAGTACTTC
TRBV7-6	TRBJ2-3	.	.	CASSRTTGSTDTQYF	TGTGCCAGCAGCCGAACCACAGGGAGCACAGATACGCAGTATTTT
TRBV10-3	TRBJ1-5	.	.	CAISEVRDQPQHF	TGTGCCATCAGTGAGGTCAGGGATCAGCCCCAGCATTTT
TRBV30	TRBJ2-5	.	TRBD2	CAWSRGLAGGPMGGETQYF	TGTGCCTGGAGCCGGGGACTAGCGGGAGGGCCGATGGGTGGAGAGACCCAGTACTTC
TRBV2	TRBJ2-3	few	.	CASSGPGADTQYF	TGTGCCAGCAGTGGTCCAGGGGCAGATACGCAGTATTTT
TRBV11-2	TRBJ2-1	.	TRBD1	CASSYRQGYTYNEQFF	TGTGCCAGCAGCTACCGACAGGGGTACACCTACAATGAGCAGTTCTTC
TRBV13	TRBJ2-7	.	.	CASSLGGLYEQYF	TGTGCCAGCAGCTTAGGCGGACTTTACGAGCAGTACTTC
TRBV9	TRBJ2-1	.	TRBD2	CASTPGTSGRGEQFF	TGTGCCAGCACTCCGGGGACTAGCGGGAGAGGTGAGCAGTTCTTC
TRBV13	TRBJ1-1	.	.	CASSRDRNTEAFF	TGTGCCAGCAGCCGCGACAGGAACACTGAAGCTTTCTTT
TRBV29-1	TRBJ1-1	.	.	CSVASDGKRTEAFF	TGCAGCGTCGCATCGGACGGGAAGAGGACTGAAGCTTTCTTT
TRBV7-2	TRBJ2-3	.	TRBD2	CASSSYPGGPSDTQYF	TGTGCCAGCAGCTCTTACCCGGGAGGGCCGTCAGATACGCAGTATTTT
TRBV7-2	TRBJ2-7	.	TRBD1	CASSRGTGVYEQYF	TGTGCCAGCAGCAGAGGGACAGGGGTGTACGAGCAGTACTTC
TRBV19	TRBJ1-1	.	.	CASSIRRKAFF	TGTGCCAGTAGTATTCGCAGGAAAGCTTTCTTT